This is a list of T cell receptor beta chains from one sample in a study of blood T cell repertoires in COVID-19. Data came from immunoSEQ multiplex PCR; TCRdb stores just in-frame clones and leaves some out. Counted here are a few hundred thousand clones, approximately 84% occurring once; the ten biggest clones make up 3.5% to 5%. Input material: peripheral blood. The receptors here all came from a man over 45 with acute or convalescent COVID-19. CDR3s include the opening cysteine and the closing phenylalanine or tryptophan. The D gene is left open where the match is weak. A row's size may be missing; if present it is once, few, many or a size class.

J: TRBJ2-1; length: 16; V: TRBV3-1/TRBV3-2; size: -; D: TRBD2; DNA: TGTGCCAGCAGCCCTCGACTAGCGGGGGCCCCTCTTGGGCAGTTCTTC; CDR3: CASSPRLAGAPLGQFF
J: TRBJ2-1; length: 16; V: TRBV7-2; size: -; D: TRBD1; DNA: TGTGCCAGCAGTCGGGACAGGCATGATCGGTACAATGAGCAGTTCTTC; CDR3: CASSRDRHDRYNEQFF
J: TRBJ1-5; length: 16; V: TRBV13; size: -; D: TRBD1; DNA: TGTGCCAGCAGCTTGGCAGGGGGAGCAATCAATCAGCCCCAGCATTTT; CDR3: CASSLAGGAINQPQHF
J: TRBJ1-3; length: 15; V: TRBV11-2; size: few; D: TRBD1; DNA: TGTGCCAGCAGCTTAGTCCAACAGGGGGCAGACACCATATATTTT; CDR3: CASSLVQQGADTIYF
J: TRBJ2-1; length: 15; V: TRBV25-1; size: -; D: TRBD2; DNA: TGTGCCAGCAGTGAATACGCTAGCGGGGCCGATGAGCAGTTCTTC; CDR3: CASSEYASGADEQFF
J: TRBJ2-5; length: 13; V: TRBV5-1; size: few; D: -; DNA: TGCGCCAGCAGCTCGGGATCGCAAGAGACCCAGTACTTC; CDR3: CASSSGSQETQYF
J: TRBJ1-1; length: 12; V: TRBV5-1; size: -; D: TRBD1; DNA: TGCGCCAGCAGCCAACAGGGGAATGAAGCTTTCTTT; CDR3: CASSQQGNEAFF
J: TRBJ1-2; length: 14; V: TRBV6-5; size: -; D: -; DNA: TGTGCCAGCAGTTACGACAGGCAAGCCTATGGCTACACCTTC; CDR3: CASSYDRQAYGYTF
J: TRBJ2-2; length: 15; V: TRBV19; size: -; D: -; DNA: TGTGCCAGTAGTATTCGGCTTAGCGGCACCGGGGAGCTGTTTTTT; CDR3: CASSIRLSGTGELFF
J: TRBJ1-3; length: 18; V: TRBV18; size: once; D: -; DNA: TGTGCCAGCTCACCACGGAACCAATACAGGAGCTCTGGAAACACCATATATTTT; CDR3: CASSPRNQYRSSGNTIYF
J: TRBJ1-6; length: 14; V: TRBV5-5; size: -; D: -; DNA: TGTGCCAGCAGCTTGGGGGACACCGTCAAACCCCTCCACTTT; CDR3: CASSLGDTVKPLHF
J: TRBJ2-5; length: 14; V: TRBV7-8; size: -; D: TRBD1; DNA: TGTGCCAGCAGCGCGGACAGGGGGGAAGAGACCCAGTACTTC; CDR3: CASSADRGEETQYF
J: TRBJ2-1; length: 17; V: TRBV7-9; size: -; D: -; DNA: TGTGCCAGCAGCTCTTCCCTCCTGGCTCCTTCCTACAATGAGCAGTTCTTC; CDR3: CASSSSLLAPSYNEQFF
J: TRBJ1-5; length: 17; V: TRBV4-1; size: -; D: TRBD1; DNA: TGCGCCAGCAGCCAGGAAAAGGCCGGGACAGGTAGTCAGCCCCAGCATTTT; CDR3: CASSQEKAGTGSQPQHF
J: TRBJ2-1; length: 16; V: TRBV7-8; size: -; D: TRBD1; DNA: TGTGCCAGCAGCCGAGCCGGGACAGGGGGTTTCAATGAGCAGTTCTTC; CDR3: CASSRAGTGGFNEQFF
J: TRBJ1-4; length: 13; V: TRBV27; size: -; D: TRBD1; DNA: TGTGCCAGCAGTTCGGGACAGGATGAAAAACTGTTTTTT; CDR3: CASSSGQDEKLFF
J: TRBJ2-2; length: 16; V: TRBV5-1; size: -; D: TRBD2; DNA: TGCGCCAGCGGGATAGCGGGGGCCTTCAACACCGGGGAGCTGTTTTTT; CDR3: CASGIAGAFNTGELFF
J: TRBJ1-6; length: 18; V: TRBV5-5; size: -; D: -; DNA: TGTGCCAGCAGCTTGGAAGGACACCTTTTCATGCGGAATTCACCCCTCCACTTT; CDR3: CASSLEGHLFMRNSPLHF